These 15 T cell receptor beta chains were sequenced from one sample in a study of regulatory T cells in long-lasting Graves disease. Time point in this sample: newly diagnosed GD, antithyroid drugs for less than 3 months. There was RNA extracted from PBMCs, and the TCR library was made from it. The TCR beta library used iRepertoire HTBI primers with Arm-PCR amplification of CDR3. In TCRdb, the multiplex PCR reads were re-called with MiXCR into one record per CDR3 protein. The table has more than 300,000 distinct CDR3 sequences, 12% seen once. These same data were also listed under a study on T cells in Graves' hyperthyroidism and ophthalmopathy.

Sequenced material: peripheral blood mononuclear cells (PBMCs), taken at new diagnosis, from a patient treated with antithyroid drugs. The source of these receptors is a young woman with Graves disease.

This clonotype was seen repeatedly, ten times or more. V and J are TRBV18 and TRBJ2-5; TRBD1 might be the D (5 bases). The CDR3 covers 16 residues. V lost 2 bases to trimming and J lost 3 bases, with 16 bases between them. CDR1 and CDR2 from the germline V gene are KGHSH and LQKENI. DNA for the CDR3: TGTGCCAGCTCACCAGGGGCCCCAACCAGGAAAGAGACCCAGTACTTC. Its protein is CASSPGAPTRKETQYF.

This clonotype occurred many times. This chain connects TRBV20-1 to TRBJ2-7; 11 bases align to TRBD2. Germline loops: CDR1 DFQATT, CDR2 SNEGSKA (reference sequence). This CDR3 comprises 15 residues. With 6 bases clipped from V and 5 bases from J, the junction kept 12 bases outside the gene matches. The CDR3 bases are TGCAGTGCCAGACCGACTAGCGGGACGAAGAACGAGCAGTACTTC. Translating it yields CSARPTSGTKNEQYF.

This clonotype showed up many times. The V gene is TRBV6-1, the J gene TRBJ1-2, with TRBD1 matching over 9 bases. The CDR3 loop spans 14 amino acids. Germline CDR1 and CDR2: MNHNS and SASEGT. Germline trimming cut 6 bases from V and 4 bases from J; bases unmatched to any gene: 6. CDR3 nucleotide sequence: TGTGCCAGCAGATCAACAGGGGGCACCTATGGCTACACCTTC. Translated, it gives CASRSTGGTYGYTF.

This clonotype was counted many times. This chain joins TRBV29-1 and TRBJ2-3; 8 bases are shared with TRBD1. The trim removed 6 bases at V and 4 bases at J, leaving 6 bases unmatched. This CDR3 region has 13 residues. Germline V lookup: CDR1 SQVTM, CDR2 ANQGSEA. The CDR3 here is CSVWTGRADTQYF. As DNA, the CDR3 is TGCAGCGTATGGACAGGGAGAGCAGATACGCAGTATTTT.

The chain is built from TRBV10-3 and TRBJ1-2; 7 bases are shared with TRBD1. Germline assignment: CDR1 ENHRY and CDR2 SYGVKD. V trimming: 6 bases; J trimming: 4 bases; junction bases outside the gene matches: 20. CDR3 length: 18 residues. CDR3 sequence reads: CAIRGITGDKVRFYGYTF. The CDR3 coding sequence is TGTGCCATCAGGGGAATCACAGGGGATAAAGTGCGTTTCTATGGCTACACCTTC.

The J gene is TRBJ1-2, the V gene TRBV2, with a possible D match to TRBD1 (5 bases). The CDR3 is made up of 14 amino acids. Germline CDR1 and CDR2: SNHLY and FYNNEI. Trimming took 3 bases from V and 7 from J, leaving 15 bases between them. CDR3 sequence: CASSDFSRAGGYTF. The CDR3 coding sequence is TGTGCCAGCAGTGATTTCTCCAGGGCTGGTGGCTACACCTTC.

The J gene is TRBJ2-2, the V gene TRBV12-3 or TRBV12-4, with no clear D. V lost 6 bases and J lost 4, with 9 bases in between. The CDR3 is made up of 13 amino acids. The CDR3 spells CASSETSTGELFF. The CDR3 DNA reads TGTGCCAGCAGCGAGACTTCCACCGGGGAGCTGTTTTTT.

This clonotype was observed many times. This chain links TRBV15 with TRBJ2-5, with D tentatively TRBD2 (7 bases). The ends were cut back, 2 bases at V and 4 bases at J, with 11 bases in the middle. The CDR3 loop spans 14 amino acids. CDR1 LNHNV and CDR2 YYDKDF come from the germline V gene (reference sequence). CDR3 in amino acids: CATSRNREGETQYF. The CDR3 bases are TGTGCCACCAGCAGAAACAGGGAGGGAGAGACCCAGTACTTC.

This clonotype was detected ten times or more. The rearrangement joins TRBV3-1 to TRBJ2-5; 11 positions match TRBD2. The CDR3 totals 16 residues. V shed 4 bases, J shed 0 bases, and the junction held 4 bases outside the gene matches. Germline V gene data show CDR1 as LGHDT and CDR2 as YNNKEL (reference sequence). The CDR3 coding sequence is TGTGCCAGCAGCCGAACTAGCGGGGGAGACCAAGAGACCCAGTACTTC. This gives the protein CASSRTSGGDQETQYF.

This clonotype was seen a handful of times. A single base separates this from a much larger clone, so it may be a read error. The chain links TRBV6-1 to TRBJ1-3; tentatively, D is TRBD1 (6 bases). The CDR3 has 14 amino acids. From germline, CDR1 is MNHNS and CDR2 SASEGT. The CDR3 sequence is CTSRLQGSGNTIYF. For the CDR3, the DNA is TGTACCAGCAGACTACAGGGTTCTGGAAACACCATATATTTT.

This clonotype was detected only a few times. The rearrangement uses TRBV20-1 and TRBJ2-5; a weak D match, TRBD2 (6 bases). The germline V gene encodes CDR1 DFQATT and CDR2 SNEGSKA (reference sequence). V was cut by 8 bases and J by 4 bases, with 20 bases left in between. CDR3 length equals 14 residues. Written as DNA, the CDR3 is TGCAGTATTGTGGAGGGCTCGCGGGTAGAGACCCAGTACTTC. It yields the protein CSIVEGSRVETQYF.

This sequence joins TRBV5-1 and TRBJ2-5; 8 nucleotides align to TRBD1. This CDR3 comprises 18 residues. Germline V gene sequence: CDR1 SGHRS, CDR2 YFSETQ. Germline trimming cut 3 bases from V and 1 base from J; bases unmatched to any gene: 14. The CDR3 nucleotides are TGCGCCAGCAGCTCGCCAGTCGACAGGGGCTTCTTCCAAGAGACCCAGTACTTC. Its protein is CASSSPVDRGFFQETQYF.

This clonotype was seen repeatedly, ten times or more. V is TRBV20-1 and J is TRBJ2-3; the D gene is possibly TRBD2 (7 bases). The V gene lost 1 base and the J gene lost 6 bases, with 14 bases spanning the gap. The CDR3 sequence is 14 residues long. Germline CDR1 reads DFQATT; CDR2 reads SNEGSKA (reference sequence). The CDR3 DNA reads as TGCAGTGCTAGAGTGGGGGGGGCACGTGATACGCAGTATTTT. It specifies CSARVGGARDTQYF.

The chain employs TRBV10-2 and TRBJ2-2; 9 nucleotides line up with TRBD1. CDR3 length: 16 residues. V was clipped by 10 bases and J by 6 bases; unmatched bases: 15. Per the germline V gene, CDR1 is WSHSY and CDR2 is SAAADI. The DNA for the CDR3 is TGCGCCACATTCCTAACCGGGACAGGGTCCGCCGGGGAGCTGTTTTTT. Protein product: CATFLTGTGSAGELFF.

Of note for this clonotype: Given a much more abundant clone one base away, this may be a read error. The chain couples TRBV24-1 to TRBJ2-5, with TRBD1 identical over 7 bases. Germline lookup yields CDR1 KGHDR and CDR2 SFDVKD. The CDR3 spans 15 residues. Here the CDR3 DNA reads TGTGCCACCAGTGATTTGGGGACAGTTCAAGAGGCCCAGTACTTC. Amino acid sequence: CATSDLGTVQEAQYF.